This T cell receptor beta chain was profiled in a study of T cells after yellow fever vaccination. UMIs and a universal primer site were added when TCR cDNA was made by 5'RACE template switching. TCRdb re-analysed the 5' RACE reads in MiXCR, keeping a single row per CDR3 protein. Of 70,000 or so distinct CDR3 sequences in the sample, around 7.7% were seen once. Trimming stripped 5 bases from V and 4 bases from J, with 21 bases between. The CDR3 has 16 residues. Regarding the study as a whole: The secondary response showed a weaker magnitude and a faster peak, day 5 versus 15. Abundant contaminating clonotypes from the bulk population could appear in FACS-sorted repertoires. There was a small share of clonotypes that showed up in both the CD4 and CD8 compartments.

This clonotype appeared many times. Its target is not known. V is TRBV12-3 or TRBV12-4 and J is TRBJ2-7, with D hard to call. The source is a man younger than 35 who received the YFV17D yellow fever vaccine. Sequences were derived from CD8+ T cells sorted from PBMCs, sampled roughly 10 days after the first yellow fever vaccination. The CDR3 DNA is TGTGCCAGCAGTCTAGGCCAAACCAGAAAAAGATACGAGCAGTACTTC. Its translation is CASSLGQTRKRYEQYF.